Listed below are T cell receptor beta chains from one sample, sequenced in a study of shared clonotypes between healthy human individuals. TCRdb's copy holds only in-frame clones and misses some; the assay was immunoSEQ multiplex PCR. This sample yields 950,000 to 1,100,000 clones, of which 65% to 80% are seen a single time; approximately 1.5% belongs to the top ten. Sequencing used memory CD4+ T cells sorted from blood. These receptors were collected from a man between 18 and 29 years old in good health. The CDR3 runs from the conserved cysteine through the conserved F or W. The order of the fields is V gene, J gene, CDR3 protein.

TRBV18	TRBJ2-3	CASSPRGQDTQYF
TRBV23-1	TRBJ2-3	CASRKLFGVHTDTQYF
TRBV5-1	TRBJ2-5	CASSSTRPQGETQYF
TRBV23-1	TRBJ2-3	CASSPSRKGHTDTQYF
TRBV7-2	TRBJ2-1	CASSLGGTGEYEQFF
TRBV29-1	TRBJ1-3	CSVGQTSGNTIYF
TRBV2	TRBJ1-1	CASSGVFDTEAFF
TRBV7-8	TRBJ2-7	CASSLLPAGHEQYF
TRBV4-3	TRBJ2-3	CASSQQLAATDTQYF
TRBV11-2	TRBJ2-3	CASSLGLAGVFTDTQYF
TRBV5-1	TRBJ2-3	CASSFGGSDTQYF
TRBV30	NA	CAWSVRGTAYEQYF